A single sample is the source of the 2 T cell receptor beta chains below, sequenced in a study of T cells in women clearing cervical HPV infection listed by TCRdb under 2018. The library relied on the immunoSEQ multiplex PCR assay. The table comes from immuneACCESS by way of TCRdb, which keeps in-frame sequences with V and J called. Part of the clones is missing from these tables; in studies checked, under half for an unresolved V gene and the rest for unknown reasons. The sample's clone listing holds more than 30,000 clones. Approximately 7.5% of the sample is in the top ten clones. Sequenced: blood buffy coat. These receptors all stem from a woman aged 18-70 years with a cervical HPV16 infection that either progressed to CIN3+ or cleared (not recorded which).

Comment on this clone: The observed sequence ends 3 residues before the CDR3 terminus, with the missing tail filled in from the germline J gene. V usage is TRBV7-2 and J usage is TRBJ1-6, with D unclear. The V end was cut by 2 bases, the J end by 9 bases, with 14 bases between. The CDR3 runs to 15 residues. Per the germline V gene, CDR1 is SGHTA and CDR2 is FQGNSA. The CDR3 DNA, read in part, is TGTGCCAGCAGCTTAAGGTTCTCGGGGAGTTCACCC. It translates to CASSLRFSGSSP. The complete CDR3 sequence is CASSLRFSGSSPLHF.

A remark on this clone: The observed sequence ends 3 residues before the CDR3 terminus, with the missing tail filled in from the germline J gene. Other DNA sequences in this sample translate to the same CDR3. This chain uses TRBV5-1 with TRBJ2-1; 9 bases align to TRBD1. The junction had 7 bases not matched to a gene; V was cut back by 1 base and J by 5 bases. CDR3 length: 16 amino acids. CDR1 and CDR2 (germline): SGHRS, YFSETQ. The CDR3 sequence: CASSLRTGTGNNEQFF. The sequenced part of the CDR3 DNA is TGCGCCAGCAGCTTGAGAACCGGGACAGGGAACAATGAG.